A selection of T cell receptor beta chains follows, all from one sample in a study of identical twins. TCRdb recomputed calls from the 5' RACE reads with MiXCR, one row per CDR3 protein. Among roughly 200,000 distinct CDR3 sequences listed, under 10% were seen once. The data also belong to a second study, concerning yellow fever vaccine responses in identical twins.

Input material: memory (CD45RO+) T cells sorted from blood. All receptors derive from a woman under 30 in good health. Both conserved end residues are part of each CDR3. Fields, in order: J gene, V gene, CDR3 length, clone size, D gene, CDR3 DNA, CDR3 protein. A D gene is named only where the DNA matches it firmly. Where a row states a size, it is once, few, many or the class of an expanded clone; other rows omit it.

TRBJ2-1 TRBV5-1 13 many TRBD2 TGCGCCAGCAGCACATACCCCGGGACTAGTCTGTTCTTC CASSTYPGTSLFF
TRBJ1-5 TRBV5-1 15 many TRBD1 TGCGCCAGCAGCCGGACAGGGCAGAGCAATCAGCCCCAGCATTTT CASSRTGQSNQPQHF
TRBJ1-6 TRBV7-2 14 NA NA TGTGCCAGCAGCGTCGGGGGGTGGGATTCACCCCTCCACTTT CASSVGGWDSPLHF
TRBJ2-5 TRBV3-1 17 NA TRBD2 TGTGCCAGCAGCCAACGACTAGCGGGAGGGCCACTTGAGACCCAGTACTTC CASSQRLAGGPLETQYF
TRBJ1-4 TRBV5-5 14 few TRBD1 TGTGCCAGCAGGTCGGGACAGGGGTATGAAAAACTGTTTTTT CASRSGQGYEKLFF
TRBJ1-2 TRBV12-3/TRBV12-4 15 many TRBD1 TGTGCCAGCAGTTTAATAAACAGGGGGCTCGTTGGCTACACCTTC CASSLINRGLVGYTF
TRBJ1-3 TRBV7-2 14 NA NA TGTGCCAGCAGATCTGCGGGGGGACAAAACACCATATATTTT CASRSAGGQNTIYF
TRBJ2-3 TRBV19 13 NA TRBD2 TGTGCTTCTAAAGCGGGAGGGCGGGATACGCAGTATTTT CASKAGGRDTQYF
TRBJ2-5 TRBV29-1 14 many NA TGCAGCGTTGGACTCCCGGGCACACAAGAGACCCAGTACTTC CSVGLPGTQETQYF
TRBJ2-5 TRBV7-6 16 NA TRBD2 TGTGCCAGCAGCCCGAACCCGGGACTAGCCCGGGAGGCCCAGTACTTC CASSPNPGLAREAQYF
TRBJ1-1 TRBV28 16 many NA TGTGCCAGCAGTCCCAGAGGGCAGCTAGAGAACACTGAAGCTTTCTTT CASSPRGQLENTEAFF
TRBJ2-1 TRBV6-1 14 few TRBD1 TGTGCCAGCAGTGACCGGACAGGGGGCAATGAGCAGTTCTTC CASSDRTGGNEQFF
TRBJ2-7 TRBV20-1 15 few TRBD1 TGCAGTGCTGGTAGGGGGGACAGGCTCTCCTACGAGCAGTACTTC CSAGRGDRLSYEQYF
TRBJ2-7 TRBV9 15 NA TRBD2 TGTGCCAGCAGCCCTCTCCTAGCGGGACTCGGCGAGCAGTACTTC CASSPLLAGLGEQYF
TRBJ1-5 TRBV7-2 15 many NA TGTGCCAGCAGCGTAAGAGGGGACAGCAATCAGCCCCAGCATTTT CASSVRGDSNQPQHF
TRBJ1-4 TRBV6-5 15 few TRBD1 TGTGCCAGCAGTTACCCCGGACAGGGCGACGAAAAACTGTTTTTT CASSYPGQGDEKLFF
TRBJ2-7 TRBV28 13 few TRBD2 TGTGCCAGCATGGGCGGGGGGACCTACGAGCAGTACTTC CASMGGGTYEQYF
TRBJ2-7 TRBV20-1 16 NA NA TGCAGTGCTACCCGAACTCAGAGGGGTCTTGGGGGCGAGCAGTACTTC CSATRTQRGLGGEQYF
TRBJ1-2 TRBV12-3/TRBV12-4 14 many NA TGTGCCAGCAGTTCCGCACCGGGACGCCCTCTCAACACCTTC CASSSAPGRPLNTF
TRBJ2-5 TRBV6-5 16 many TRBD2 TGTGCCAGCAGTTCCACCCTAGCGGGGGTAAAAGAGACCCAGTACTTC CASSSTLAGVKETQYF
TRBJ2-2 TRBV27 16 few TRBD2 TGTGCCAGCAGTTTACAAAATAGCGGGAAGTATGAGGAGCTGTTTTTT CASSLQNSGKYEELFF
TRBJ1-2 TRBV12-3/TRBV12-4 12 many NA TGTGCCAGCAGTTTAGTAGGGACCGGCTACACCTTC CASSLVGTGYTF
TRBJ2-5 TRBV5-1 15 NA NA TGCGCCAGCAGCTTGGGACGGGGGCCCCAAGAGACCCAGTACTTC CASSLGRGPQETQYF
TRBJ2-3 TRBV6-1 17 few TRBD1 TGTGCCAGCAGTGAAGCGATGGTGGACAGGCGGGCAGATACGCAGTATTTT CASSEAMVDRRADTQYF
TRBJ2-1 TRBV6-1 15 many TRBD2 TGTGCCAGCAGTCCCCGTGGCGGGAGGGGGGATGAGCAGTTCTTC CASSPRGGRGDEQFF
TRBJ1-4 TRBV12-3/TRBV12-4 11 many NA TGTGCCAGCAGCTCACCGACCCCCGTTGTTTTT CASSSPTPVVF
TRBJ2-2 TRBV5-1 16 many NA TGCGCCAGCAGCTTGCGCTCGGGGGTAAACACCGGGGAGCTGTTTTTT CASSLRSGVNTGELFF
TRBJ2-2 TRBV9 14 few NA TGTGCCAGCAGCGTAGCGGCGGATCCCGGGGAGCTGTTTTTT CASSVAADPGELFF
TRBJ2-7 TRBV7-9 14 NA NA TGTGCCAGCAGCCTGGACGGAGCTACGGGGGAGCAGTACTTC CASSLDGATGEQYF
TRBJ2-1 TRBV4-1 15 many NA TGCGCCAGCAGGGAATCGATAGACCGGAACAATGAGCAGTTCTTC CASRESIDRNNEQFF
TRBJ1-5 TRBV5-5 15 NA NA TGTGCCAGCAGCCCCGTCCTACAGGGAATCCAGCCCCAGCATTTT CASSPVLQGIQPQHF
TRBJ1-5 TRBV14 13 few NA TGTGCCAGCAGCCAAGGCCTTCTGGGAGCCCAGCATTTT CASSQGLLGAQHF
TRBJ2-5 TRBV21-1 12 NA NA TGTGCCAGCAGCAAAGGGATAGAGACCCAGTACTTC CASSKGIETQYF
TRBJ1-5 TRBV7-8 14 many NA TGTGCCAGCAGCTTAGCCGGACGGGCACAGCCCCAGCATTTT CASSLAGRAQPQHF
TRBJ1-2 TRBV2 11 NA NA TGCTCGGAGGGGGTGAACTATGGCTACACCTTC CSEGVNYGYTF
TRBJ2-1 TRBV7-9 16 NA NA TGTGCCAGCAGGTTAGGTGGCGGAGGCTTCTACAATGAGCAGTTCTTC CASRLGGGGFYNEQFF
TRBJ2-7 TRBV18 15 NA NA TGTGCCAGCTCACCTCTAGTTGGGGATAAAGGCGAGCAGTACTTC CASSPLVGDKGEQYF
TRBJ1-2 TRBV5-1 15 NA TRBD1 TGCGCCAGCAGCTTATCTACCGGGACAGGGTACGGCTACACCTTC CASSLSTGTGYGYTF
TRBJ2-3 TRBV28 17 few TRBD2 TGTGCCAGCAGCATTTTTTTAGCGGGGGGAAACACAGATACGCAGTATTTT CASSIFLAGGNTDTQYF
TRBJ2-2 TRBV5-6 15 many TRBD1 TGTGCCAGCAGCTCGACAGGGCCGAACACCGGGGAGCTGTTTTTT CASSSTGPNTGELFF
TRBJ2-2 TRBV3-1 20 medium-sized NA TGTGCCAGCAGCCAAGAAAAGCCCTCCGGTCGGGGGAGGCTGACCGGGGAGCTGTTTTTT CASSQEKPSGRGRLTGELFF
TRBJ2-3 TRBV3-1 15 few NA TGTGCCAGCAAATGGGGCGACCGGGGAGGAGATACGCAGTATTTT CASKWGDRGGDTQYF
TRBJ2-1 TRBV6-5 15 NA NA TGTGCCAGCAGGTACAGAATCAGCTCCTACAATGAGCAGTTCTTC CASRYRISSYNEQFF
TRBJ2-7 TRBV4-3 15 NA TRBD2 TGCGCCAGCAGCCAGCTAGCGGGATTTTCCTACGAGCAGTACTTC CASSQLAGFSYEQYF
TRBJ2-7 TRBV14 15 few TRBD1 TGTGCCAGCAGTAAAGGGGGCAGGGGATCCTACGAGCAGTACTTC CASSKGGRGSYEQYF
TRBJ2-3 TRBV7-8 15 few NA TGTGCCAGCAGCTTAGGGACAGTGGACGAGGATACGCAGTATTTT CASSLGTVDEDTQYF
TRBJ1-5 TRBV5-6 13 many NA TGTGCCAGCAGCCCCGGAGGGGGTCAGCCCCAGCATTTT CASSPGGGQPQHF